The rows below give T cell receptor beta chains drawn from one sample of a study of cytomegalovirus exposure and HLA in healthy donors. This table comes from immunoSEQ multiplex PCR, and its TCRdb copy is limited to in-frame clones, with some not included. The data hold hundreds of thousands of clones, with about 80% observed a single time. Sequences were obtained from PBMCs. The receptor source for this set is a young man in good health and CMV-seronegative. Each CDR3 is given with its conserved first and last residue. Fields, in order: V gene, J gene, clone size, D gene, CDR3 protein, CDR3 DNA. D genes are given only for firm matches. Expanded clones get a size class; other rows say once, few or many, or leave the size out.

TRBV11-2,TRBJ2-1,NA,TRBD2,CANSAGGVSYNEQFF,TGTGCCAACTCGGCGGGGGGGGTCTCCTACAATGAGCAGTTCTTC
TRBV7-9,TRBJ1-2,NA,NA,CASTGSNYGYTF,TGTGCCAGTACCGGGTCGAACTATGGCTACACCTTC
TRBV11-2,TRBJ2-3,NA,TRBD2,CASSFAGADTQYF,TGTGCCAGCAGCTTTGCGGGGGCAGATACGCAGTATTTT
TRBV7-9,TRBJ2-6,NA,TRBD1,CASSPRQGLAGANVLTF,TGTGCCAGCAGCCCACGACAGGGGTTGGCCGGGGCCAACGTCCTGACTTTC
TRBV6-1,TRBJ1-1,NA,NA,CASSEGKGGTEAFF,TGTGCCAGCAGTGAAGGCAAGGGAGGCACTGAAGCTTTCTTT
TRBV7-3,TRBJ2-7,NA,NA,CASSLTASGPSYEQYF,TGTGCCAGCAGCTTAACGGCGTCAGGTCCGTCCTACGAGCAGTACTTC
TRBV30,TRBJ2-7,NA,NA,CAWSGGPGSAYEQYF,TGTGCCTGGAGTGGTGGGCCAGGATCGGCCTACGAGCAGTACTTC
TRBV4-1,TRBJ1-1,NA,NA,CASSQEKGVETEAFF,TGCGCCAGCAGCCAAGAGAAAGGGGTAGAGACTGAAGCTTTCTTT
TRBV9,TRBJ2-1,NA,NA,CASSPRAGASSYNEQFF,TGTGCCAGCAGCCCCAGGGCGGGGGCCAGCTCCTACAATGAGCAGTTCTTC
TRBV6-5,TRBJ1-3,NA,NA,CASRQQGSGNTIYF,TGTGCCAGCAGGCAACAGGGATCTGGAAACACCATATATTTT
TRBV27,TRBJ1-4,NA,NA,CASSERVWEANEKLFF,TGTGCCAGTTCCGAGAGGGTTTGGGAGGCTAATGAAAAACTGTTTTTT
TRBV27,TRBJ2-1,NA,TRBD2,CASKIAGVLNEQFF,TGTGCCAGCAAAATAGCGGGAGTCTTAAATGAGCAGTTCTTC
TRBV29-1,TRBJ1-2,once,NA,CSARTVYGYTF,TGCAGCGCCCGCACAGTCTATGGCTACACCTTC
TRBV2,TRBJ1-2,NA,TRBD1,CASSGWTGGDGYTF,TGTGCCAGCAGTGGCTGGACAGGGGGCGATGGCTACACCTTC
TRBV2,TRBJ2-1,once,NA,CASSAYNEQFF,TGTGCCAGCAGTGCTTACAATGAGCAGTTCTTC
TRBV4-1,TRBJ2-7,NA,NA,CASSQVFIPRDPYEQYF,TGCGCCAGCAGCCAAGTCTTCATCCCCAGGGATCCCTACGAGCAGTACTTC
TRBV2,TRBJ2-1,NA,TRBD2,CASKISAGDSYNEQFF,TGTGCCAGCAAAATAAGTGCGGGAGACTCCTACAATGAGCAGTTCTTC
TRBV21-1,TRBJ1-5,NA,NA,CASSTSQRGNQPQHF,TGTGCCAGCAGCACCTCTCAGAGGGGCAATCAGCCCCAGCATTTT
TRBV2,TRBJ2-1,NA,TRBD2,CASSEATSGSNEQFF,TGTGCCAGCAGTGAAGCAACTAGCGGGAGCAATGAGCAGTTCTTC
TRBV30,TRBJ2-1,NA,TRBD2,CAWTTSGLYNEQFF,TGTGCCTGGACGACTAGCGGGCTGTACAATGAGCAGTTCTTC
TRBV18,TRBJ1-4,NA,NA,CASSQLRQKDNEKLFF,TGTGCCAGCTCACAACTGAGACAGAAAGATAATGAAAAACTGTTTTTT
TRBV27,TRBJ1-3,NA,TRBD1,CASTLTGSGNTIYF,TGTGCCAGCACCTTGACAGGGAGTGGAAACACCATATATTTT
TRBV10-3,TRBJ1-1,NA,NA,CAISRDYTNTEAFF,TGTGCCATCAGTCGGGACTATACAAACACTGAAGCTTTCTTT
TRBV5-5,TRBJ2-7,NA,TRBD1,CASHNAGTGVLEQYF,TGTGCCAGTCACAACGCCGGGACAGGGGTCCTCGAGCAGTACTTC
TRBV6-5,TRBJ2-7,NA,NA,CASSGGDYEQYF,TGTGCCAGTTCGGGTGGTGACTACGAGCAGTACTTC
TRBV28,TRBJ1-1,NA,NA,CASSPLDYTGLNTEAFF,TGTGCCAGCAGCCCCCTAGACTATACAGGGTTGAACACTGAAGCTTTCTTT
TRBV4-2,TRBJ2-5,NA,NA,CASSQAFVGETQYF,TGTGCCAGCAGCCAAGCCTTCGTCGGAGAGACCCAGTACTTC
TRBV25-1,TRBJ1-2,few,TRBD1,CASSAQDRVNGYTF,TGTGCCAGCAGTGCCCAAGACAGGGTGAATGGCTACACCTTC
TRBV28,TRBJ1-3,NA,TRBD1,CASSSLITGERVRNTIYF,TGTGCCAGCAGTTCTCTTATCACAGGGGAGCGCGTAAGAAACACCATATATTTT
TRBV30,TRBJ2-7,few,NA,CAWGWEGGEQYF,TGTGCCTGGGGGTGGGAGGGGGGCGAGCAGTACTTC
TRBV2,TRBJ1-1,NA,TRBD1,CASRRQGPNTEAFF,TGTGCCAGCAGAAGACAGGGGCCGAACACTGAAGCTTTCTTT
TRBV5-1,TRBJ1-2,NA,NA,CASSPAAGLNGYTF,TGCGCCAGCAGCCCAGCAGCGGGACTTAATGGCTACACCTTC
TRBV5-6,TRBJ2-7,once,NA,CASSLDPGFPPEQYF,TGTGCCAGCAGCTTGGACCCGGGTTTCCCCCCCGAGCAGTACTTC
TRBV5-1,TRBJ2-4,NA,NA,CASSLGASPNIQYF,TGCGCCAGCAGCTTGGGAGCAAGCCCAAACATTCAGTACTTC
TRBV29-1,TRBJ2-1,NA,NA,CSVRRATNEQFF,TGCAGCGTTCGGCGGGCCACCAATGAGCAGTTCTTC
TRBV27,TRBJ2-2,NA,TRBD2,CASSGLLAVERGTGELFF,TGTGCCAGCAGTGGACTTCTAGCGGTCGAAAGGGGCACCGGGGAGCTGTTTTTT
TRBV19,TRBJ2-7,few,NA,CASSIATSYEQYF,TGTGCCAGTAGTATCGCCACTTCCTACGAGCAGTACTTC
TRBV5-1,TRBJ2-6,few,TRBD1,CASSPGQGGGSGANVLTF,TGCGCCAGCAGCCCGGGACAGGGGGGGGGCTCTGGGGCCAACGTCCTGACTTTC
TRBV13,TRBJ2-1,NA,TRBD2,CASSLNGRAGNEQFF,TGTGCCAGCAGCTTAAACGGGAGGGCCGGGAATGAGCAGTTCTTC
TRBV7-9,TRBJ2-7,NA,NA,CASSLVGGSYEQYF,TGTGCCAGCAGCTTAGTAGGGGGTTCTTACGAGCAGTACTTC
TRBV18,TRBJ2-7,NA,TRBD1,CASSPSQGGPYEQYF,TGTGCCAGCTCACCTTCACAGGGGGGTCCCTACGAGCAGTACTTC
TRBV18,TRBJ2-7,NA,NA,CASSPGAGSYEQYF,TGTGCCAGCTCACCAGGGGCAGGGTCCTACGAGCAGTACTTC
TRBV27,TRBJ1-2,NA,TRBD1,CASSYSQGANYGYTF,TGTGCCAGCAGTTATTCACAGGGGGCTAACTATGGCTACACCTTC
TRBV18,TRBJ2-1,NA,TRBD2,CASSPSGMESSYNEQFF,TGTGCCAGCTCACCTAGCGGGATGGAAAGCTCCTACAATGAGCAGTTCTTC
TRBV10-2,TRBJ2-7,NA,NA,CARPTELYEQYF,TGCGCCCGACCGACAGAGCTCTACGAGCAGTACTTC